This T cell receptor (beta chain) was documented in a study of T cell responses to AZD1222 COVID-19 vaccine. Broader study findings: Reportedly, nearly half the spike-specific TCRs target unmutated variant regions. The peak T cell response came first, and repertoires were sampled only after it. Most donors were white British, females outnumbered males, and clonal diversity was possibly underestimated. It was only six AZD1222 recipients who were seropositive at baseline.

TCRdb's table, derived via immunoSEQ multiplex PCR, lists solely in-frame clones and lacks some. This sample has fewer than 120,000 clones, with over 90% found just once. Comment on this clone: What it recognizes is unknown.

The CDR3 is 15 amino acids. V shed 1 base and J 5 bases; nucleotides not matched to a gene: 5. Germline V gives CDR1 SGHDT, CDR2 YYEEEE. The chain employs TRBV5-6 and TRBJ1-3, with 8 bases aligning to TRBD1. Sequenced here: peripheral blood, sampled 28 days after the second AZD1222 dose. The sequence was obtained from an adult who received the AZD1222 COVID-19 vaccine. CDR3 region: CASSLRQGARNTIYF. In nucleotides, the CDR3 is TGTGCCAGCAGCTTGCGGCAGGGGGCTAGAAACACCATATATTTT.